The sample holds a few counts of the clone carrying this T cell receptor beta chain. Its antigen is not known. This sample was included in a study of T cell clonotyping in hematopoietic cell transplantation. Some clones are missing from TCRdb's copy, which holds only in-frame ones; the method was immunoSEQ multiplex PCR. Altogether over 6,500 clones are present, roughly 35% being singletons, with the ten largest covering 15% to 20%. Trimming pared 0 bases from V and 4 bases from J, leaving 4 bases between. In germline, CDR1 is SGHDN, CDR2 FVKESK. The CDR3 is 13 residues long. Study-wide results and limits: Higher Inverse Simpson Index values in graft donor and pretransplant recipient predicted broader posttransplant TCR diversity. Cells were unsorted, so CD4 and CD8 contributions were not separated.

The chain carries TRBV14 and TRBJ1-5; unclear D gene. The receptor's source is a female patient over 55 who had an allogeneic stem cell transplant, so the T cells may come from the graft donor. Some clones in this sample may be carry-over from other donors' samples. Source: peripheral blood mononuclear cells, taken 30 days after allogeneic stem cell transplant. The CDR3 DNA sequence: TGTGCCAGCAGCCAAGATGGGAATCAGCCCCAGCATTTT. Translating gives CASSQDGNQPQHF.